A selection of T cell receptor beta chains follows, all from one sample in a study of regulatory T cells in long-lasting Graves disease. One entry per CDR3 protein, called by TCRdb with MiXCR from the multiplex PCR reads. The sample carries 550,000 to 700,000 distinct CDR3 sequences, about 16% recorded once. This sample also belongs to another study, concerning T cells in Graves' hyperthyroidism and ophthalmopathy.

The sample in question was peripheral blood mononuclear cells (PBMCs), obtained at new diagnosis, from a patient treated with antithyroid drugs. These receptors originate from a man between 18 and 35 years old with Graves disease. CDR3s include the opening cysteine and the closing phenylalanine or tryptophan. D genes are given only for firm matches. Expanded clones get a size class; other rows say once, few or many, or leave the size out.

CDR3 protein | CDR3 DNA | D gene | CDR3 length | clone size | J gene | V gene
CSVETGLPEAYEQYF | TGCAGCGTTGAAACGGGACTCCCCGAAGCCTACGAGCAGTACTTC | . | 15 | . | TRBJ2-7 | TRBV29-1
CSARLAGGPYINEQFF | TGCAGTGCTAGACTAGCGGGAGGGCCTTATATCAATGAGCAGTTCTTC | TRBD2 | 16 | few | TRBJ2-1 | TRBV20-1
CASSSPGLGNLKNEQFF | TGTGCCAGCAGTTCTCCCGGTTTAGGAAATCTTAAGAATGAGCAGTTCTTC | . | 17 | . | TRBJ2-1 | TRBV12-3/TRBV12-4
CATSRGADSYNEQFF | TGTGCCACCAGCAGAGGAGCGGACAGCTACAATGAGCAGTTCTTC | . | 15 | . | TRBJ2-1 | TRBV15
CASSSRVGAGNTIYF | TGCGCCAGCAGCTCTAGGGTCGGAGCTGGAAACACCATATATTTT | . | 15 | once | TRBJ1-3 | TRBV5-1
CASSQGSRNTEAFF | TGTGCCAGCAGCCAAGGCTCTAGGAACACTGAAGCTTTCTTT | . | 14 | . | TRBJ1-1 | TRBV12-3/TRBV12-4
CASSRTGVGNQPQHF | TGTGCCAGCAGTCGGACAGGGGTTGGAAATCAGCCCCAGCATTTT | TRBD1 | 15 | few | TRBJ1-5 | TRBV6-1
CASSWITGTGGNIQYF | TGTGCCAGCAGTTGGATAACCGGGACAGGGGGAAACATTCAGTACTTC | TRBD1 | 16 | . | TRBJ2-4 | TRBV28
CSARGLPGGGEQFF | TGCAGTGCTAGGGGACTCCCTGGAGGTGGGGAGCAGTTCTTC | . | 14 | few | TRBJ2-1 | TRBV20-1
CASSLAPVGGVVNEQYF | TGTGCCAGCAGCTTAGCCCCGGTGGGGGGTGTCGTGAACGAGCAGTACTTC | . | 17 | many | TRBJ2-7 | TRBV7-8
CSARDMGYEQYF | TGCAGTGCTAGAGATATGGGCTACGAGCAGTACTTC | . | 12 | many | TRBJ2-7 | TRBV20-1
CASRVTGVLGYTF | TGTGCCAGCAGAGTGACAGGGGTCCTTGGCTACACCTTC | TRBD1 | 13 | . | TRBJ1-2 | TRBV27
CASSPAGIYEQYF | TGTGCCAGCTCACCAGCAGGGATCTACGAGCAGTACTTC | . | 13 | many | TRBJ2-7 | TRBV18
CSARDRADGGRETQYF | TGCAGTGCTAGAGATCGCGCGGATGGTGGACGGGAGACCCAGTACTTC | . | 16 | many | TRBJ2-5 | TRBV20-1
CASTASGTGSYEQYF | TGTGCCAGCACCGCCTCCGGGACAGGGTCCTACGAGCAGTACTTC | TRBD1 | 15 | many | TRBJ2-7 | TRBV28
CASSQEEQLANYGYTF | TGTGCCAGCAGCCAAGAAGAACAGCTAGCTAACTATGGCTACACCTTC | . | 16 | many | TRBJ1-2 | TRBV3-1
CASSLSVGQGSQPQHF | TGTGCCAGCAGCCTTAGCGTCGGACAGGGCTCTCAGCCCCAGCATTTT | TRBD1 | 16 | many | TRBJ1-5 | TRBV7-9
CSARDILAVSYEQYF | TGCAGTGCTAGAGATATCCTAGCGGTATCCTACGAGCAGTACTTC | TRBD2 | 15 | many | TRBJ2-7 | TRBV20-1
CASSLETGQGRYEQFF | TGTGCCAGCAGCTTAGAAACGGGACAGGGTCGTTATGAGCAGTTCTTC | TRBD1 | 16 | . | TRBJ2-1 | TRBV11-3
CASSKFRDRVNTIYF | TGTGCCAGCAGCAAATTCCGGGACAGGGTAAACACCATATATTTT | TRBD1 | 15 | few | TRBJ1-3 | TRBV28
CASTADRGETQYF | TGTGCCAGCACTGCTGACAGGGGTGAGACCCAGTACTTC | TRBD1 | 13 | many | TRBJ2-5 | TRBV28
CASSPRAGGLMREQYF | TGTGCCAGCAGCCCCCGGGCGGGAGGGCTTATGCGTGAGCAGTACTTC | TRBD2 | 16 | many | TRBJ2-7 | TRBV6-1
CASRQGQGTSEQYF | TGTGCCAGCAGACAGGGACAGGGAACTTCCGAGCAGTACTTC | TRBD1 | 14 | few | TRBJ2-7 | TRBV5-4
CASTARGGIVRTEAFF | TGTGCCAGCACTGCCAGGGGGGGGATTGTTCGCACTGAAGCTTTCTTT | TRBD1 | 16 | few | TRBJ1-1 | TRBV6-1
CASRSSLGETQYF | TGTGCCAGCAGATCCAGCCTTGGCGAGACCCAGTACTTC | . | 13 | many | TRBJ2-5 | TRBV6-1
CASSAPALSGRPNYEQYF | TGTGCCAGCAGCGCCCCCGCCCTTAGCGGGAGGCCAAACTACGAGCAGTACTTC | TRBD2 | 18 | many | TRBJ2-7 | TRBV7-9
CASSLLAGRSDTQYF | TGCGCCAGCAGCTTGCTAGCGGGAAGGTCAGATACGCAGTATTTT | TRBD2 | 15 | many | TRBJ2-3 | TRBV5-1
CASSFPITAGQGTYEQFF | TGTGCCAGCAGTTTTCCTATCACCGCGGGACAGGGGACGTATGAGCAGTTCTTC | TRBD1 | 18 | . | TRBJ2-1 | TRBV28
CASSLRSTGQSSYNEQFF | TGTGCCAGCAGTTTAAGGTCTACAGGGCAGAGCTCCTACAATGAGCAGTTCTTC | . | 18 | . | TRBJ2-1 | TRBV27
CASSLRAGIGSGGPHNEQFF | TGTGCCAGCAGTTTAAGGGCAGGGATCGGGTCGGGAGGGCCTCACAATGAGCAGTTCTTC | TRBD2 | 20 | many | TRBJ2-1 | TRBV28
CASSPRDQLDF | TGTGCCAGCAGCCCTAGGGACCAACTGGACTTC | . | 11 | . | TRBJ2-7 | TRBV6-1
CAISGRTYEQYF | TGTGCCATCAGCGGGAGGACCTACGAGCAGTACTTC | TRBD2 | 12 | many | TRBJ2-7 | TRBV6-1
CASSEPDRGSYEQYF | TGTGCCAGCAGTGAACCCGACAGGGGAAGCTACGAGCAGTACTTC | TRBD1 | 15 | many | TRBJ2-7 | TRBV2
CASSQDRNWRAGALDTQYF | TGTGCCAGCAGCCAAGATAGGAATTGGCGAGCGGGAGCTTTAGATACGCAGTATTTT | TRBD2 | 19 | once | TRBJ2-3 | TRBV3-1
CASRGQGAFGEQYF | TGTGCCAGCAGGGGACAGGGGGCCTTCGGCGAGCAGTACTTC | TRBD1 | 14 | . | TRBJ2-7 | TRBV6-1
CASRDGGGGVAIQYF | TGTGCCAGCAGGGACGGTGGAGGGGGGGTTGCCATTCAGTACTTC | . | 15 | many | TRBJ2-4 | TRBV28
CASSSSGSRTGELFF | TGTGCCAGCAGCTCCAGCGGGAGCCGCACCGGGGAGCTGTTTTTT | TRBD2 | 15 | many | TRBJ2-2 | TRBV7-3
CAWRGQYNSPLHF | TGTGCCTGGCGGGGACAGTATAATTCACCCCTCCACTTT | TRBD1 | 13 | . | TRBJ1-6 | TRBV30
CASSFGPRYGYTF | TGTGCCAGCAGTTTTGGGCCGCGCTATGGCTACACCTTC | . | 13 | many | TRBJ1-2 | TRBV12-3/TRBV12-4
CVSRDPNQPQHF | TGTGTCAGCAGAGACCCCAATCAGCCCCAGCATTTT | . | 12 | . | TRBJ1-5 | TRBV6-2/TRBV6-3
CASSYSFRASESREQFF | TGTGCCAGCAGTTACTCATTCCGGGCCAGCGAATCGAGGGAGCAGTTCTTC | . | 17 | . | TRBJ2-1 | TRBV6-5
CASSPPGGRATEAFF | TGTGCCAGCTCACCACCCGGGGGTAGGGCCACTGAAGCTTTCTTT | . | 15 | . | TRBJ1-1 | TRBV18
CSAKGGSSGELFF | TGCAGTGCTAAGGGAGGAAGTTCCGGGGAGCTGTTTTTT | . | 13 | . | TRBJ2-2 | TRBV20-1
CASSLGGLAKNIQYF | TGTGCCAGCAGTCTTGGAGGGCTAGCCAAAAACATTCAGTACTTC | . | 15 | many | TRBJ2-4 | TRBV28
CASSTNGRGSGANVLTF | TGTGCCAGCAGCACAAATGGGAGGGGCTCTGGGGCCAACGTCCTGACTTTC | TRBD2 | 17 | few | TRBJ2-6 | TRBV27